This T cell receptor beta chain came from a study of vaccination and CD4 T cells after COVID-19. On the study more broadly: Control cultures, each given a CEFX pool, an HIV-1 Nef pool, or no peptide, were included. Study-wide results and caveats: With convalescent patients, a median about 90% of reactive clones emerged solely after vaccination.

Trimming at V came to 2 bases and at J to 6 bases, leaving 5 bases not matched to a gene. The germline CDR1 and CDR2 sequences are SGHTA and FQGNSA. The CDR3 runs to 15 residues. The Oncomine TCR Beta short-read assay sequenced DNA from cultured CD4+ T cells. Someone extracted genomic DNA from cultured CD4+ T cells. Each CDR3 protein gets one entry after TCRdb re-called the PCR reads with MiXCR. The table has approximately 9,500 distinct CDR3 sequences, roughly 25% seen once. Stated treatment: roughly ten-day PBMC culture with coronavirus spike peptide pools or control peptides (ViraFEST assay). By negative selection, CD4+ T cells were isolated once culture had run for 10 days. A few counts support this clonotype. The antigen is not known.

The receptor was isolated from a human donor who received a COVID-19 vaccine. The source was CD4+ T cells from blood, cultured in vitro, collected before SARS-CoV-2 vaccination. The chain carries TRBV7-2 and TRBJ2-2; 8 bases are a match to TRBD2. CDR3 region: CASSLRRGDSGELFF. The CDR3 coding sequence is TGTGCCAGCAGCTTACGGCGGGGGGACTCCGGGGAGCTGTTTTTT.